These 28 T cell receptor beta chains originate from one sample sequenced in a study of patients and donors after allogeneic stem cell transplantation. Each CDR3 protein gets one entry after TCRdb re-called the RT-PCR reads with MiXCR. The table has hundreds of thousands of distinct CDR3 sequences, under 20% seen once. Sequencing used blood, either unsorted or a sorted T cell fraction (not recorded which). These receptors were collected from a human donor who was either an allogeneic HSCT recipient or a stem cell or donor lymphocyte infusion donor (not recorded which). It is not recorded whose cells these are; they may come from a transplant donor.

The V gene is TRBV5-1, the J gene TRBJ2-7, with 14 bases aligning to TRBD2. The CDR3 totals 15 residues. From germline, CDR1 is SGHRS and CDR2 YFSETQ. The junction had 3 bases not matched to a gene; V was cut back by 2 bases and J by 5 bases. The CDR3 protein is CASSFGTSGRNEQYF. The DNA for the CDR3 is TGCGCCAGCAGCTTTGGGACTAGCGGGAGAAACGAGCAGTACTTC.

In this sample, this clonotype turned up a few times. The gene calls are TRBV15 and TRBJ1-3; a weak D match, TRBD1 (5 bases). The CDR3 has 18 amino acids. V was pared by 0 bases and J by 0 bases, with 15 bases between. The germline gives CDR1 LNHNV, CDR2 YYDKDF (reference sequence). The CDR3 coding sequence is TGTGCCACCAGCAGAGATTCTGCAGGGTTCTTCTCTGGAAACACCATATATTTT. It codes for CATSRDSAGFFSGNTIYF.

This clonotype was recorded a few times. This chain links TRBV30 with TRBJ2-4; D not certain. There are 11 residues in the CDR3. V was trimmed by 5 bases and J by 8 bases, leaving 10 bases between them. CDR1 and CDR2 from the germline V gene are GTSNPN and SVGIG (reference sequence). CDR3 amino acids: CAWEAKDIQYF. In nucleotides, the CDR3 is TGTGCCTGGGAAGCTAAGGACATTCAGTACTTC.

This clonotype came up a few times. The gene calls are TRBV20-1 and TRBJ1-3; TRBD1 might be the D (6 bases). In germline, CDR1 is DFQATT, CDR2 SNEGSKA (reference sequence). V lost 6 bases to trimming and J lost 8 bases, with 17 bases between them. The CDR3 covers 13 residues. CDR3 amino acids: CSARRGAKDTIYF. The CDR3 coding sequence is TGCAGTGCCCGGCGGGGGGCGAAAGACACCATATATTTT.

The sample holds many counts of this clonotype. V usage is TRBV12-3 or TRBV12-4 and J usage is TRBJ1-6; possible D gene TRBD1, 6 bases. This CDR3 has 14 amino acids. V lost 7 bases and J 7 bases, leaving 14 bases between the germline ends. In nucleotides, the CDR3 is TGTGCCAGCACCCGCACAGGGAGCAATTCACCCCTCCACTTT. Its protein is CASTRTGSNSPLHF.

The chain recombines TRBV9 with TRBJ2-1; 12 nucleotides agree with TRBD2. V lost 1 base and J lost 0; bases outside the gene matches: 8. Germline lookup yields CDR1 SGDLS and CDR2 YYNGEE. The CDR3 is made up of 19 amino acids. The chain's CDR3 is CASSVLVASGRASYNEQFF. The CDR3 nucleotides are TGTGCCAGCAGCGTATTGGTTGCTAGCGGGAGGGCCTCCTACAATGAGCAGTTCTTC.

V gene TRBV5-1 combines with J gene TRBJ1-1; D not resolved. This CDR3 is built from 15 residues. CDR1 SGHRS and CDR2 YFSETQ come from the germline V gene. Trimming removed 0 bases at V and 1 base at J, with 10 bases between. The CDR3 DNA sequence: TGCGCCAGCAGCTTGGGTGGCATCCGGAACACTGAAGCTTTCTTT. This encodes CASSLGGIRNTEAFF.

This sequence joins TRBV6-1 and TRBJ1-2; the match to TRBD1 covers 9 bases. Germline V gene lookup returns CDR1 MNHNS and CDR2 SASEGT. This CDR3 spans 15 amino acids. The junction had 12 bases not matched to a gene; V was cut back by 7 bases and J by 6 bases. CDR3 in DNA: TGTGCCAGCAACCTAGCCAACAGGGGGCCGAATGGCTACACCTTC. The encoded protein is CASNLANRGPNGYTF.

The table lists this clonotype with many counts. V and J are TRBV7-8 and TRBJ2-6; D call uncertain. V dropped 3 bases and J dropped 4 bases, with 10 bases sitting between them. Germline lookup yields CDR1 SGHVS and CDR2 FQNEAQ. The CDR3 is made up of 15 amino acids. CDR3 sequence reads: CASSFPTGGANVLTF. CDR3 bases: TGTGCCAGCAGCTTTCCTACGGGCGGGGCCAACGTCCTGACTTTC.

This clonotype has more than one count but fewer than ten. This chain links TRBV7-6 with TRBJ1-1, with D tentatively TRBD1 (5 bases). Germline V gene data show CDR1 as SGHVS and CDR2 as FNYEAQ. The CDR3 consists of 14 residues. V dropped 5 bases and J dropped 2 bases, with 12 bases sitting between them. CDR3 amino acids: CASSQGRINTEAFF. The CDR3 DNA is TGTGCCAGCAGCCAGGGACGGATCAACACTGAAGCTTTCTTT.

The chain carries TRBV25-1 and TRBJ1-1; 11 bases match TRBD1. With V trimmed by 3 bases and J by 4 bases, 4 bases remained unmatched. From germline, CDR1 is MGHDK and CDR2 SYGVNS. This CDR3 is built from 15 residues. The CDR3, as DNA: TGTGCCAGCAGTGATCTAGGGACAGGGGGCACTGAAGCTTTCTTT. Translating it yields CASSDLGTGGTEAFF. The whole variable domain, remainder taken from reference TRBV25-1 and TRBJ1-1, is EADIYQTPRYLVIGTGKKITLECSQTMGHDKMYWYQQDPGMELHLIHYSYGVNSTEKGDLSSESTVSRIRTEHFPLTLESARPSHTSQYLCASSDLGTGGTEAFFGQGTRLTVV.

The gene calls are TRBV18 and TRBJ2-5; TRBD2 might be the D (5 bases). Trimming pared 4 bases from V and 5 bases from J, leaving 14 bases between. In germline, CDR1 is KGHSH, CDR2 LQKENI. The CDR3 covers 14 residues. Here the CDR3 reads CASSLLAPDETQYF. The CDR3 DNA is TGTGCCAGCTCACTCCTAGCCCCGGATGAGACCCAGTACTTC.

This clonotype turned up a few times. V and J are TRBV4-3 and TRBJ2-7; 10 nucleotides match TRBD2. The CDR3 has 15 amino acids. J was trimmed by 4 bases and V by 4 bases; bases with no gene match: 7. The V gene's germline CDR1 is LGHNA and CDR2 YSLEER. CDR3 bases: TGCGCCAGCAGCCCATCTAGCGGGGGTACTTACGAGCAGTACTTC. This gives the protein CASSPSSGGTYEQYF.

V gene TRBV12-3 or TRBV12-4 combines with J gene TRBJ1-6; D not certain. V was trimmed by 2 bases and J by 6 bases, leaving 11 bases between them. CDR3 length: 15 amino acids. CDR3 in amino acids: CASSLRPTFNSPLHF. CDR3 sequence (DNA): TGTGCCAGCAGTTTACGGCCGACATTTAATTCACCCCTCCACTTT.

This clonotype was counted only a few times. This rearrangement joins TRBV10-3 to TRBJ1-1; the D is unclear. V gave up 1 base and J gave up 1 base, with 10 bases separating them. Germline-derived CDR1 and CDR2 are ENHRY and SYGVKD. This CDR3 has 15 amino acids. CDR3 bases: TGTGCCATCAGTGAGTTTAAGGTTGGGAACACTGAAGCTTTCTTT. Amino acid sequence: CAISEFKVGNTEAFF.

This clonotype was detected ten times or more. The genes are TRBV24-1 and TRBJ2-1; unclear D gene. The V end lost 4 bases, the J end lost 0 bases, and 12 bases lay between the germline ends. Per the germline V gene, CDR1 is KGHDR and CDR2 is SFDVKD. This CDR3 is 16 amino acids long. The CDR3 region has the DNA TGTGCCACCAGTGAGCGGACCTTACGCTCCTACAATGAGCAGTTCTTC. Translation gives CATSERTLRSYNEQFF.

A few counts support this clonotype. The J gene is TRBJ2-1, the V gene TRBV19; maybe TRBD2 (6 bases). This CDR3 comprises 14 residues. Looked up from germline, CDR1 is LNHDA and CDR2 is SQIVND (reference sequence). V gave up 3 bases and J gave up 9 bases, with 15 bases separating them. The CDR3 reads CASSIGGSAAEQFF. In nucleotides, the CDR3 is TGTGCCAGTAGTATCGGAGGGAGTGCAGCTGAGCAGTTCTTC.

This clonotype was seen more than once but under ten times. The V call is TRBV20-1, the J call TRBJ2-7; 10 positions agree with TRBD2. Germline loops: CDR1 DFQATT, CDR2 SNEGSKA (reference sequence). The V gene end was trimmed by 0 bases and the J gene end by 3 bases; junction bases not matched to a gene: 5. This CDR3 comprises 15 residues. The CDR3 DNA reads TGCAGTGCTAGAGACAGGTCTAGCGGGGGCTACGAGCAGTACTTC. Protein sequence: CSARDRSSGGYEQYF.

This clonotype appeared a few times. This chain links TRBV18 with TRBJ1-5; D remains ambiguous. With 5 bases removed from V and 5 bases from J, the gap between germline ends came to 16 bases. The length of the CDR3 is 15 residues. Germline V CDR1 and CDR2: KGHSH, LQKENI. CDR3 sequence reads: CASSTGPLYDQPQHF. The DNA of the CDR3 is TGTGCCAGCTCAACCGGACCGCTCTACGATCAGCCCCAGCATTTT.

CDR3 residues: CASSQEAGGVSSTDTQYF. Written as DNA, the CDR3 is TGCGCCAGCAGCCAAGAAGCGGGGGGTGTATCTAGCACAGATACGCAGTATTTT. The chain has TRBV5-1 and TRBJ2-3, with TRBD2 matching 9 bases. After removal of 4 bases from V and 0 bases from J, the junction contained 12 bases not matched to a gene. This CDR3 region has 18 residues. The germline CDR1 and CDR2 sequences are SGHRS and YFSETQ.

The chain joins TRBV29-1 to TRBJ1-4; no clear D. Germline-derived CDR1 and CDR2 are SQVTM and ANQGSEA. Trimming took 4 bases from V and 11 from J, leaving 11 bases between them. This CDR3 spans 11 amino acids. CDR3 nucleotides: TGCAGCGTTGCGACACCTGGGAAACTGTTTTTT. Its protein product is CSVATPGKLFF.

This clonotype was seen more than once but under ten times. This chain connects TRBV11-2 to TRBJ2-7, with D possibly matching TRBD1 (6 bases). V was shortened by 4 bases and J by 5 bases, with 18 bases between the two germline ends. The CDR3 runs to 15 residues. CDR1 is SGHAT and CDR2 is FQNNGV in the germline V gene. CDR3 region: CASSSPRTVRHEQYF. The CDR3 DNA sequence: TGTGCCAGCAGCTCGCCCCGGACAGTCCGCCACGAGCAGTACTTC.

The chain couples TRBV5-1 to TRBJ2-5; a weak D match, TRBD2 (5 bases). The CDR3 has 12 residues. V dropped 4 bases and J dropped 6 bases, with 10 bases sitting between them. The germline V gene encodes CDR1 SGHRS and CDR2 YFSETQ. The CDR3 loop reads CASSADWKTQYF. The CDR3 bases are TGCGCCAGCAGCGCGGACTGGAAGACCCAGTACTTC.

There are many counts of this clonotype. V is TRBV5-1 and J is TRBJ2-2; TRBD1 agrees at 8 bases. V lost 1 base to trimming and J lost 5 bases; unmatched junction nucleotides: 7. Per germline, CDR1 SGHRS and CDR2 YFSETQ. The CDR3 loop spans 16 amino acids. The CDR3 region is CASSLSRQGATGELFF. The CDR3 DNA reads as TGCGCCAGCAGCTTGTCCCGGCAGGGGGCGACCGGGGAGCTGTTTTTT.

The V gene is TRBV5-4, the J gene TRBJ2-1; D not certain. The germline V gene has CDR1 SGHNT and CDR2 YYREEE (reference sequence). This CDR3 spans 14 amino acids. Between the trimmed V and J ends, which lost 5 bases and 6 bases, there was a span of 15 bases. CDR3 residues: CASSPPRASNEQFF. The CDR3 DNA reads TGTGCCAGCAGTCCCCCTCGAGCTTCCAATGAGCAGTTCTTC.

This clonotype was detected many times. The chain combines TRBV6-1 with TRBJ1-1, with no clear D. V gave up 5 bases and J gave up 1 base, with 2 bases separating them. Per germline, CDR1 MNHNS and CDR2 SASEGT. CDR3 size: 11 residues. DNA for the CDR3: TGTGCCAGCAGTCCGAACACTGAAGCTTTCTTT. Protein product: CASSPNTEAFF.

This clonotype was seen more than once but under ten times. The chain is built from TRBV5-4 and TRBJ2-4; weak D call: TRBD2 (6 bases). V was trimmed by 3 bases and J by 0 bases, leaving 13 bases between them. The CDR3 totals 16 residues. Germline V gives CDR1 SGHNT, CDR2 YYREEE (reference sequence). The CDR3, as DNA: TGTGCCAGCAGCTCGGGAGCGGGCTTAGCCAAAAACATTCAGTACTTC. Translation: CASSSGAGLAKNIQYF.

This chain uses TRBV7-9 with TRBJ2-2; tentative D call: TRBD2 (5 bases). Looked up from germline, CDR1 is SEHNR and CDR2 is FQNEAQ (reference sequence). The germline V and J ends were trimmed by 2 bases and 5 bases, with 9 bases remaining between them. This CDR3 contains 14 residues. CDR3 bases: TGTGCCAGCAGCTTAACTGAGCGGACCGGGGAGCTGTTTTTT. Translating it yields CASSLTERTGELFF. Looking up the rest from reference TRBV7-9 and TRBJ2-2 gives the full variable domain: DTGVSQNPRHKITKRGQNVTFRCDPISEHNRLYWYRQTLGQGPEFLTYFQNEAQLEKSRLLSDRFSAERPKGSFSTLEIQRTEQGDSAMYLCASSLTERTGELFFGEGSRLTVL.